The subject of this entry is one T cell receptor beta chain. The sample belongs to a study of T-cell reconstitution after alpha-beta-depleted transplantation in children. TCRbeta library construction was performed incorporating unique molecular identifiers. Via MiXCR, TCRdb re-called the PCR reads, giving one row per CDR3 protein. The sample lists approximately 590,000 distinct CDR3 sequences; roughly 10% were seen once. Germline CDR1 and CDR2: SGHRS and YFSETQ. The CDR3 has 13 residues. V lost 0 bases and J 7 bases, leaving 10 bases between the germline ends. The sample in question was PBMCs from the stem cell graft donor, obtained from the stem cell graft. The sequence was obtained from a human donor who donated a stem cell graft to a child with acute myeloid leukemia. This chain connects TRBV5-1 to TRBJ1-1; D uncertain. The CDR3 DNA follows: TGCGCCAGCAGCTTGGAACTCGGTCTTGAAGCTTTCTTT. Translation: CASSLELGLEAFF.